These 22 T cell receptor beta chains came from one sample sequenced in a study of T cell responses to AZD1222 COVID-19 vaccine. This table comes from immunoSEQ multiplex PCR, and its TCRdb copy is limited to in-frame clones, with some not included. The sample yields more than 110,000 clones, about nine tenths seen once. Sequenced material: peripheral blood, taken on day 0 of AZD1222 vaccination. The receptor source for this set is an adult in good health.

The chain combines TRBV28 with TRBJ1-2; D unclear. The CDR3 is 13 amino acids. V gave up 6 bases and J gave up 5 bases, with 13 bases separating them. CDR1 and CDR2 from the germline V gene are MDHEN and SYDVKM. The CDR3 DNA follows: TGTGCCAGCAGAAGAGCTCGGGGTTATGGCTACACCTTC. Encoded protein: CASRRARGYGYTF.

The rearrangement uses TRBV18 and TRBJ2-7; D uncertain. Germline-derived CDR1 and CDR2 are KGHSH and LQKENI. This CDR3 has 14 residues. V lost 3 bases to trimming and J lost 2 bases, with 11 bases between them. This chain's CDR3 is CASSPARNTYEQYF. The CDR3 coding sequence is TGTGCCAGCTCACCTGCCAGGAACACCTACGAGCAGTACTTC.

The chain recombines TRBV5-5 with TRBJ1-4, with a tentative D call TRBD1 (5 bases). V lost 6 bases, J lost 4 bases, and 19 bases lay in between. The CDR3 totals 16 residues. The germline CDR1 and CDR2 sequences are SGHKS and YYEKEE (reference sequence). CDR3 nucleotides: TGTGCCAGCAACCTGTTATCGGACGGACATAATGAAAAACTGTTTTTT. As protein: CASNLLSDGHNEKLFF.

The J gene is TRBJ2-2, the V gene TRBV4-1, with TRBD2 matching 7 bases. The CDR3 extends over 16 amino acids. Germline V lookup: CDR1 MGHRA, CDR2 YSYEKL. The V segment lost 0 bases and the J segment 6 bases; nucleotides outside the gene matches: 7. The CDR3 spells CASSQEGWTSPGELFF. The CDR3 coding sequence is TGCGCCAGCAGCCAAGAAGGTTGGACTAGTCCCGGGGAGCTGTTTTTT.

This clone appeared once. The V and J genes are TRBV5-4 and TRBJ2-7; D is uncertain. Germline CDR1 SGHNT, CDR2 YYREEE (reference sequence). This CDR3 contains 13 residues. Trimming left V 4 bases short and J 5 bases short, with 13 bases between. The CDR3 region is CASSRTATNEQYF. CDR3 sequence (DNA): TGTGCCAGCAGCAGGACGGCGACCAACGAGCAGTACTTC.

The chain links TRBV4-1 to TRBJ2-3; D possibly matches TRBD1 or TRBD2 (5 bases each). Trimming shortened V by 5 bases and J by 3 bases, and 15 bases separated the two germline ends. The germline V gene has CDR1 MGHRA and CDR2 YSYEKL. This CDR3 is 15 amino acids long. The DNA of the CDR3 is TGCGCCAGCAGCTTTCTCTGGGGGATGACAGATACGCAGTATTTT. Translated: CASSFLWGMTDTQYF.

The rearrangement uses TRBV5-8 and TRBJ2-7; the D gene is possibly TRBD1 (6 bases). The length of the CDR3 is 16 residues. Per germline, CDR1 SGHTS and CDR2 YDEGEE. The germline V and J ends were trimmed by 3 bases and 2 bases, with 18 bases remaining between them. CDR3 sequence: CASSSQSRTATYEQYF. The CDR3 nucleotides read TGTGCCAGCAGCTCCCAGAGCCGGACAGCTACCTACGAGCAGTACTTC. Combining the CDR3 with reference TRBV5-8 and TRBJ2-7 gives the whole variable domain EAGVTQSPTHLIKTRGQQATLRCSPISGHTSVYWYQQALGLGLQFLLWYDEGEERNRGNFPPRFSGRQFPNYSSELNVNALELEDSALYLCASSSQSRTATYEQYFGPGTRLTVT.

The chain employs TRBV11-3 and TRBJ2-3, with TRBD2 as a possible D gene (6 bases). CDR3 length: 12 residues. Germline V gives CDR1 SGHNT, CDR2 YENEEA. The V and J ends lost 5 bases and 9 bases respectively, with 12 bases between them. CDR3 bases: TGTGCCAGCAGCAAAGGGGCGGGAACGCAGTATTTT. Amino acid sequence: CASSKGAGTQYF.

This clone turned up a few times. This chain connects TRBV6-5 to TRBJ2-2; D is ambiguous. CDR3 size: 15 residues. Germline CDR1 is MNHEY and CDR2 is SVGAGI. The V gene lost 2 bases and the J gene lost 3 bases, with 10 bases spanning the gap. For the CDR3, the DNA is TGTGCCAGCAGTTACGGCACTACCCACACCGGGGAGCTGTTTTTT. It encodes CASSYGTTHTGELFF.

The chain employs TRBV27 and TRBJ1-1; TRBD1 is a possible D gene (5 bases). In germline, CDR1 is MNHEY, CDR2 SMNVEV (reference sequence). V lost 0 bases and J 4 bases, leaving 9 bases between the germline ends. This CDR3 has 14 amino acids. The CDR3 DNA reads TGTGCCAGCAGTTTATCTCAGGGAGTCACTGAAGCTTTCTTT. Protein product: CASSLSQGVTEAFF.

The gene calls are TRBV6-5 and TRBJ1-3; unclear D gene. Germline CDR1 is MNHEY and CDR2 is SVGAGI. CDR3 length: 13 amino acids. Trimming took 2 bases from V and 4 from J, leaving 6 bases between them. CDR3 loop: CASSYGFGNTIYF. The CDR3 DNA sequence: TGTGCCAGCAGTTACGGGTTCGGAAACACCATATATTTT.

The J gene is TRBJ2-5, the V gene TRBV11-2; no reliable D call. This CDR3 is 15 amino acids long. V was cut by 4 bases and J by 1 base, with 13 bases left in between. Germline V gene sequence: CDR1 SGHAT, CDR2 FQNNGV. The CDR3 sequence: CASSSWQALQETQYF. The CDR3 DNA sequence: TGTGCCAGCAGCTCTTGGCAGGCCCTCCAAGAGACCCAGTACTTC. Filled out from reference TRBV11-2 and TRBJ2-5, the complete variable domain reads EAGVAQSPRYKIIEKRQSVAFWCNPISGHATLYWYQQILGQGPKLLIQFQNNGVVDDSQLPKDRFSAERLKGVDSTLKIQPAKLEDSAVYLCASSSWQALQETQYFGPGTRLLVL.

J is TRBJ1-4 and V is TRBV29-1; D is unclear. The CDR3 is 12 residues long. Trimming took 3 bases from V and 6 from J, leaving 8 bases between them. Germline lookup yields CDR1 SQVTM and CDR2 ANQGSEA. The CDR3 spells CSVDWEDEKLFF. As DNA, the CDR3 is TGCAGCGTTGACTGGGAGGATGAAAAACTGTTTTTT.

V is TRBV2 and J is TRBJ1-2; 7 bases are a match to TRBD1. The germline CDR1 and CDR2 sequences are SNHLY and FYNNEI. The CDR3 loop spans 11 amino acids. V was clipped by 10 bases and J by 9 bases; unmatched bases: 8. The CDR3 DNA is TGTGCCACAACGCAGGGGGATAGCTACACCTTC. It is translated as CATTQGDSYTF.

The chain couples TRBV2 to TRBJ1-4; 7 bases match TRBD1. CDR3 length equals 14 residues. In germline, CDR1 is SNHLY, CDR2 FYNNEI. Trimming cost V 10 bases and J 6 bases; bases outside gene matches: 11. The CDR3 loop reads CATLRWQGDEKLFF. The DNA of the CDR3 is TGTGCCACCCTAAGGTGGCAGGGGGATGAAAAACTGTTTTTT. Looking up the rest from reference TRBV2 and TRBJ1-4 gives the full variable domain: EPEVTQTPSHQVTQMGQEVILRCVPISNHLYFYWYRQILGQKVEFLVSFYNNEISEKSEIFDDQFSVERPDGSNFTLKIRSTKLEDSAMYFCATLRWQGDEKLFFGSGTQLSVL.

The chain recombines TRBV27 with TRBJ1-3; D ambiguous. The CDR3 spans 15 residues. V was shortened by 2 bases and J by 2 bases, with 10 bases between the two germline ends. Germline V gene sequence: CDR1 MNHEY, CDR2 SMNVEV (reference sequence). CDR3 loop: CASSLTQSTGNTIYF. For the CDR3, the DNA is TGTGCCAGCAGTTTAACCCAATCCACTGGAAACACCATATATTTT.

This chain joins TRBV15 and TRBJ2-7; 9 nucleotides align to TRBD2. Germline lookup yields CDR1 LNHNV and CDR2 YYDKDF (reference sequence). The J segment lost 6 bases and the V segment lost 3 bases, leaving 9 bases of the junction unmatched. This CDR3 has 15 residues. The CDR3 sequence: CATSRRTGLAGEQYF. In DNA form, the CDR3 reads TGTGCCACCAGCAGGAGGACGGGACTAGCTGGCGAGCAGTACTTC.

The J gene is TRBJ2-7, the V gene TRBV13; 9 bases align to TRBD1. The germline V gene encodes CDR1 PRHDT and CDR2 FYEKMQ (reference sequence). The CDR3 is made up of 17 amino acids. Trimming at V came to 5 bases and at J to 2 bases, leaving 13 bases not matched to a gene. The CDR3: CASSMGTGPILTYEQYF. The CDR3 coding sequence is TGTGCCAGCAGCATGGGGACAGGGCCTATCTTGACCTACGAGCAGTACTTC.

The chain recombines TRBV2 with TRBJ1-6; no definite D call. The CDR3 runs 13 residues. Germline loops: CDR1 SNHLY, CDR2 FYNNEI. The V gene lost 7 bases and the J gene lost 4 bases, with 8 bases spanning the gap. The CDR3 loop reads CASIRTYNSPLHF. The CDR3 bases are TGTGCCAGCATCCGGACTTATAATTCACCCCTCCACTTT. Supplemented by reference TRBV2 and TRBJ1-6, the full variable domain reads EPEVTQTPSHQVTQMGQEVILRCVPISNHLYFYWYRQILGQKVEFLVSFYNNEISEKSEIFDDQFSVERPDGSNFTLKIRSTKLEDSAMYFCASIRTYNSPLHFGNGTRLTVT.

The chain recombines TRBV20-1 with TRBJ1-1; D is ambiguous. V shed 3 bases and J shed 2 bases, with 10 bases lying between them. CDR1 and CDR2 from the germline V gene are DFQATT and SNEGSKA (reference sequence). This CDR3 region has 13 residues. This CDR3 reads CSASRVLNTEAFF. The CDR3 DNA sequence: TGCAGTGCTAGTAGGGTTCTAAACACTGAAGCTTTCTTT.

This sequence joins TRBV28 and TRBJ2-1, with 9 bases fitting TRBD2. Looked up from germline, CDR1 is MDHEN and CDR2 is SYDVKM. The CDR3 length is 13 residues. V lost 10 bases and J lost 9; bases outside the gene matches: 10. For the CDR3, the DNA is TGTGCCACCGTTAGCGGGAGTGGTGGTGAGCAGTTCTTC. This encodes CATVSGSGGEQFF. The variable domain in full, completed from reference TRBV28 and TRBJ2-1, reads DVKVTQSSRYLVKRTGEKVFLECVQDMDHENMFWYRQDPGLGLRLIYFSYDVKMKEKGDIPEGYSVSREKKERFSLILESASTNQTSMYLCATVSGSGGEQFFGPGTRLTVL.

CDR3 sequence reads: CASSLDFRAGANVLTF. For the CDR3, the DNA is TGTGCCAGCAGCTTAGATTTCAGGGCTGGGGCCAACGTCCTGACTTTC. The genes are TRBV11-3 and TRBJ2-6, with D perhaps matching TRBD1 (5 bases). There are 16 residues in the CDR3. Trimming stripped 0 bases from V and 2 bases from J, with 8 bases between. Germline V gene lookup returns CDR1 SGHNT and CDR2 YENEEA.